This T cell receptor beta chain was recovered during a study of cytotoxic CD8 clonotypes in ibrutinib-treated CLL. TCRdb's table, derived via immunoSEQ multiplex PCR, lists solely in-frame clones and lacks some. The table records approximately 130,000 clones, under 90% of them present only once. The germline CDR1 and CDR2 sequences are MNHEY and SMNVEV (reference sequence). Trimming removed 3 bases at V and 11 bases at J, with 16 bases between. The CDR3 is 13 amino acids. About this clone: What it binds is unknown.

Findings of the study overall: Sampling of sustained-remission and progressing patients occurred at differing times. Increased clonality at ibrutinib response gave way to a return toward baseline at progression. Public clonotypes were uncommon and contracted or stayed stable on treatment.

This TCR came from a human donor with chronic lymphocytic leukemia. The rearrangement joins TRBV27 to TRBJ1-1, with D uncertain. Sequenced here: PBMCs, sampled after 24 months of ibrutinib treatment. The CDR3 is CASSLVSGVSAFF. The CDR3 bases are TGTGCCAGCAGTTTGGTGAGTGGAGTGAGTGCTTTCTTT.